What follows are 4 T cell receptor beta chains derived from one specimen sequenced in a study of T cells in Graves' hyperthyroidism and ophthalmopathy. RNA transcripts provided the source from which TCR beta CDR3 regions were amplified. The TCR CDR3 was amplified in a first-round RT-PCR using the HTBI primer set. A single record per CDR3 protein comes from TCRdb applying MiXCR to the multiplex PCR reads. Of some 250,000 distinct CDR3 sequences in the sample, 13% to 15% are singletons; the top ten hold about an eighth. Sequences were obtained from blood. The receptor source for this set is a woman aged 40 to 55 with Graves' hyperthyroidism that later progressed to Graves' ophthalmopathy.

This clonotype occurred many times. The chain couples TRBV5-1 to TRBJ2-1; 7 positions agree with TRBD2. Germline V gene data show CDR1 as SGHRS and CDR2 as YFSETQ. V shed 6 bases, J shed 8 bases, and the junction held 5 bases outside the gene matches. This CDR3 has 12 amino acids. Here the CDR3 DNA reads TGCGCCAGCACCTTCGGGAGGCATGAGCAGTTCTTC. This codes for CASTFGRHEQFF.

The chain uses TRBV19 and TRBJ2-6; TRBD2 matches 11 bases. In germline, CDR1 is LNHDA, CDR2 SQIVND (reference sequence). Trimming at V came to 9 bases and at J to 0 bases, leaving 4 bases not matched to a gene. The CDR3 covers 16 residues. The CDR3 region has the DNA TGTGCCAGCCGACTAGCGGGGAGCTCTGGGGCCAACGTCCTGACTTTC. It is translated as CASRLAGSSGANVLTF.

This clonotype showed up many times. The V gene is TRBV12-3 or TRBV12-4, the J gene TRBJ1-1; D possibly corresponds to TRBD1 (5 bases). Trimming removed 3 bases at V and 3 bases at J, with 20 bases between. The CDR3 runs 17 residues. The DNA of the CDR3 is TGTGCCAGCAGTTTTTCTGGGGCTAGTGACTTATACACTGAAGCTTTCTTT. This codes for CASSFSGASDLYTEAFF.

This clonotype was detected many times. The J gene is TRBJ1-1, the V gene TRBV11-2; D remains unclear. CDR1 is SGHAT, CDR2 FQNNGV, per germline. The CDR3 covers 15 residues. Between the trimmed V and J ends, which lost 5 bases and 0 bases, there was a span of 13 bases. The CDR3 protein is CASSRTENMNTEAFF. As DNA, the CDR3 is TGTGCCAGCAGCAGGACGGAAAACATGAACACTGAAGCTTTCTTT.